A single sample gave rise to the 8 T cell receptor beta chains below, sequenced in a study of technical replicates of blood from several donors. Assay used: immunoSEQ multiplex PCR; TCRdb lists only in-frame clones, some missing. The sample consists of 6,500 to 7,500 clones, almost 97% of them appearing once. Sequencing input: PBMCs. These receptors all come from a human donor in good health.

This chain's CDR3 is CASSIALRSSEQYF. CDR3 DNA sequence: TGTGCCAGTAGTATAGCCCTTCGGTCATCCGAGCAGTACTTC. V and J are TRBV19 and TRBJ2-7; D not resolved. Trimming removed 1 base at V and 6 bases at J, with 13 bases between. The CDR3 totals 14 residues. CDR1 LNHDA and CDR2 SQIVND come from the germline V gene (reference sequence).

The V and J genes are TRBV7-3 and TRBJ2-3, with 10 bases identical to TRBD2. The V gene's germline CDR1 is SGHTA and CDR2 FQGTGA. After removal of 5 bases from V and 1 base from J, the junction contained 12 bases not matched to a gene. The CDR3 has 18 residues. CDR3 sequence reads: CASSRGLAWGKGTDTQYF. Here the CDR3 DNA reads TGTGCCAGCAGCCGGGGACTAGCGTGGGGGAAGGGCACAGATACGCAGTATTTT.

V gene TRBV27 combines with J gene TRBJ2-7; possibly TRBD1 for D (5 bases). From germline, CDR1 is MNHEY and CDR2 SMNVEV (reference sequence). This CDR3 is 15 amino acids long. V was clipped by 4 bases and J by 4 bases, with 17 bases between them. The CDR3: CASSYPRQRQYEQYF. CDR3 nucleotide sequence: TGTGCCAGCAGTTACCCGAGACAGCGTCAGTACGAGCAGTACTTC.

The chain couples TRBV28 to TRBJ2-3; no definite D call. CDR1 is MDHEN, CDR2 SYDVKM, per germline. Trimming took off 5 bases at V and 3 bases at J, with 9 bases between the two ends. The CDR3 has 13 residues. The CDR3 DNA is TGTGCCAGCAGTCCTGGCGGTACAGATACGCAGTATTTT. Protein sequence: CASSPGGTDTQYF.

The chain is built from TRBV13 and TRBJ2-7; the match to TRBD1 covers 7 bases. Germline V gene sequence: CDR1 PRHDT, CDR2 FYEKMQ (reference sequence). Germline trimming cut 5 bases from V and 0 bases from J; bases unmatched to any gene: 4. This CDR3 comprises 14 residues. CDR3 in DNA: TGTGCCAGCAGCCCCCGGGACAGCTCCTACGAGCAGTACTTC. Translation gives CASSPRDSSYEQYF. Looking up the rest from reference TRBV13 and TRBJ2-7 gives the full variable domain: AAGVIQSPRHLIKEKRETATLKCYPIPRHDTVYWYQQGPGQDPQFLISFYEKMQSDKGSIPDRFSAQQFSDYHSELNMSSLELGDSALYFCASSPRDSSYEQYFGPGTRLTVT.

V and J are TRBV2 and TRBJ1-2; D is ambiguous. V gave up 8 bases and J gave up 10 bases, with 17 bases separating them. The germline CDR1 and CDR2 sequences are SNHLY and FYNNEI. The CDR3 runs to 12 residues. The DNA for the CDR3 is TGTGCCAGCGCTAGGGAACGGGGTTTCTACACCTTC. Translation: CASARERGFYTF.

The V gene is TRBV5-5, the J gene TRBJ1-4; D call uncertain. CDR1 is SGHKS, CDR2 YYEKEE, per germline (reference sequence). The CDR3 length is 18 residues. Between the trimmed V and J ends, which lost 4 bases and 7 bases, there was a span of 26 bases. CDR3 region: CASSRHAPVPSLTEKLFF. Here the CDR3 DNA reads TGTGCCAGCAGCCGACACGCGCCAGTCCCCTCGTTGACTGAAAAACTGTTTTTT.

The rearrangement uses TRBV4-1 and TRBJ2-7; 7 nucleotides align to TRBD2. Germline V gene sequence: CDR1 MGHRA, CDR2 YSYEKL. CDR3 length equals 19 residues. Trimming cost V 0 bases and J 1 base; bases outside gene matches: 15. The CDR3 nucleotides are TGCGCCAGCAGCCAAGACGGGGGGAAAGAGCTAGCGTCTTCCTACGAGCAGTACTTC. Amino acid sequence: CASSQDGGKELASSYEQYF.